This record covers a single T cell receptor beta chain. Its antigen is currently not known. Within one base of it there is no much larger clone, and no base qualities were kept. This record belongs to a study of T cell changes during pregnancy in multiple sclerosis (dated by TCRdb to about 2019). Regarding the research as a whole: In women with multiple sclerosis, the researchers looked at how the T cell repertoire shifted as pregnancy progressed.

The method was the immunoSEQ multiplex PCR assay. TCRdb re-hosts the immuneACCESS table, in-frame sequences only. Its copies lack some clones; in the studies checked, an unresolved V gene accounts for under half of them, and the cause for the rest is not known. Within this sample are almost 95,000 clones, with more than 90% of them counted one time only. 1.5% of the sample lies in the top ten. The germline V gene encodes CDR1 MDHEN and CDR2 SYDVKM. The CDR3 measures 16 amino acids from cysteine to phenylalanine. CDR3 DNA only is kept here, 48 bases in frame from base 1. V trim: 6 bases; J trim: 4 bases; unmatched bases: 12.

The chain is encoded by TRBV28 joined to TRBJ1-3, and 7 bases in between align with TRBD1. The receptor comes from a female donor with multiple sclerosis, enrolled in a pregnancy study. The sample consisted of peripheral blood, taken in the first trimester of pregnancy. For the CDR3, the sequence is CASRTGLRREGNTIYF. Read as DNA, the sequence is TGTGCCAGCAGGACAGGGCTCCGGCGCGAAGGAAACACCATATATTTT.